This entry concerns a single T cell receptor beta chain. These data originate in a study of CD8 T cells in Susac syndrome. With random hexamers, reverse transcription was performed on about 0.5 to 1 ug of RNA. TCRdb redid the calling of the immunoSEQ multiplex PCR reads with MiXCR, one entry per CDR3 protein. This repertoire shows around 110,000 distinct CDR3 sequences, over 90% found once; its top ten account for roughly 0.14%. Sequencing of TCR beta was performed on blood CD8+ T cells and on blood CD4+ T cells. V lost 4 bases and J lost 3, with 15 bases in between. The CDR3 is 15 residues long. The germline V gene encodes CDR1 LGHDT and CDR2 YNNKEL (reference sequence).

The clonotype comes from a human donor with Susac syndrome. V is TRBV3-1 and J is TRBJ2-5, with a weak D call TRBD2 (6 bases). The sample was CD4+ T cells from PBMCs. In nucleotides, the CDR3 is TGTGCCAGCAGCCCCCGGGGGAGATCAGAAGAGACCCAGTACTTC. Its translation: CASSPRGRSEETQYF.